This record covers a single T cell receptor beta chain. The specificity of this receptor is unknown. No base quality information exists; no much larger clone differs at one position. This sample's treatment or condition label indicates: roughly 20 received Ad26.COV2.S at low or high dose, single or two shots; several received placebo; per-sample allocation not given. Repertoires of vaccine and placebo recipients were sequenced from samples collected on day 63 after the first injection. In Cohort 1b, roughly 26 adults aged 18-55 years were enrolled at a single site in Boston, USA, between 29 July and 7 August 2020. Ad26.COV2.S was a replication-incompetent adenovirus type 26 vector expressing a prefusion-stabilized SARS-CoV-2 spike protein from the original Wuhan strain. The CDR3 runs 16 amino acids, cysteine and phenylalanine included. Of all the DNA, just the CDR3 is kept, 48 bases in frame from base 1. V sheds 0 bases and J sheds 5 bases, leaving 13 bases between their ends. CDR1 and CDR2 are drawn from the germline V gene: SGHVS, FQNEAQ.

This entry is derived from a study of Ad26.COV2.S vaccination and SARS-CoV-2 variants listed by TCRdb under 2021. About the full investigation: Donors in the vaccine arm were drawn from COV1001, a multicentre, randomized, double-blind, placebo-controlled phase I-IIa trial testing Ad26.COV2.S in healthy adults. Ad26.COV2.S was administered intramuscularly at 5 x 10^10 or 1 x 10^11 viral particles, either as a single shot or as two shots given 56 days apart. Investigators remained blinded to trial group allocation during experiments and outcome assessment. TCRbeta repertoire sequencing served as the tool for gauging how specific and how broad the SARS-CoV-2-reactive T cell receptors were following Ad26.COV2.S vaccination. Trial participants were randomized into five groups of five: low-dose or high-dose Ad26.COV2.S given once or twice, or placebo on both occasions. A total of roughly 32 samples were included in the TCR-sequenced set, comprising roughly 19 Ad26.COV2.S vaccine recipients, 5 placebo recipients and 8 SARS-CoV-2 convalescent individuals.

TCRbeta CDR3 regions were sequenced with the immunoSEQ Assay. After extraction, genomic DNA underwent amplification by bias-controlled multiplex PCR, followed by high-throughput sequencing. For the original study's pipeline: To quantify the absolute abundance of every unique TCRbeta CDR3 region, sequences were collapsed and filtered. T cell fraction was estimated by normalization of TCRbeta template counts to usable DNA, with usable DNA being measured through amplification of reference genes present in all nucleated cells. Repertoire TCRs were annotated as SARS-CoV-2-specific by exact matching of V gene, CDR3 amino acid sequence and J gene to a known reactive TCR set. The reference SARS-CoV-2 TCR set was derived from MIRA and filtered for enrichment in COVID-19-positive ImmuneCODE repertoires, a step that removed public or cross-reactive TCRs. Drawing on the MIRA antigens, annotated TCRs were analysed further at the level of specific ORF or position within ORF. Breadth was defined as the number of annotated unique rearrangements divided by the total number of unique productive rearrangements, and depth was defined as the summed frequency of the annotated unique rearrangements. Two-sided Wilcoxon rank-sum tests were used to compare TCR breadth between groups. Drawn from immuneACCESS, this table holds only the in-frame rearrangements with V and J called that TCRdb kept. Clones are partly lost; checked studies trace under half to an unresolved V gene and leave the rest unexplained. V, J and clone size reflect that table, while D and trimming were determined from the DNA. Across this sample there are some 320,000 clones, with 70% to 90% seen only once. In total, the top ten clones hold more than 1.5% of the sample.

Overall study outcomes, separate from this receptor: Comparing responses between vaccine doses or regimens was not something the study was powered to do. Substantial breadth of spike-specific CD8+ and CD4+ T cell responses was reported after vaccination. Non-spike TCR breadth was comparable between vaccine and placebo recipients, consistent with the vaccine containing only spike. It was noted by the authors that total T cell responses may have been underestimated by the TCR breadth and depth analyses. Ad26.COV2.S recipients had higher spike-specific TCR breadth than placebo recipients (P = 0.0014).

The sequence derives from a person aged 18-65 years who received the Ad26.COV2.S COVID-19 vaccine or a placebo. The rearrangement combines TRBV7-8 with TRBJ1-4; D gene: possibly TRBD1, on 6 matching bases. Sample: peripheral blood, taken in a trial of Ad26.COV2.S vaccine versus placebo. The CDR3 loop reads CASSLASRGVNEKLFF. The nucleotide sequence is TGTGCCAGCAGCTTAGCTTCGAGGGGGGTGAATGAAAAACTGTTTTTT.